This T cell receptor (beta chain) was sequenced in a study of shared clonotypes between healthy human individuals. Study-wide background: Aged between 18 and 49, the donors were a couple of women and a few men. Broader study findings: Sequencing depth was expected to influence donor clonotype sharing.

Nashville, Tennessee was home to all donors, each a Caucasian adult. Study processing details: Filtering of immunoSEQ junctional sequences could not match full-length read filtering. Only in-frame clones appear in the TCRdb table, and some are missing; sequencing was by immunoSEQ multiplex PCR. V and J calls plus clone size are reproduced from that table; the DNA served to infer D and trimming. This sample yields about 490,000 clones, of which 70% to 85% are seen a single time; more than 10% belongs to the top ten. In regard to this clone: Its antigen is undetermined.

Trimming cost V 7 bases and J 8 bases, with 17 bases left between them. The CDR3 is 13 amino acids. Germline V gene lookup returns CDR1 MNHEY and CDR2 SMNVEV (reference sequence). Sequencing was performed on PBMCs. The V and J genes are TRBV27 and TRBJ1-2; D not certain. The clonotype comes from a woman in her forties in good health. Some clones in this sample may be carry-over from other donors' samples. The chain's CDR3 is CASIQIGPNGYTF. The CDR3 DNA reads as TGTGCCAGCATCCAAATTGGACCCAACGGCTACACCTTC.